This entry lists 18 T cell receptor beta chains sequenced from one sample in a study of blood T cell repertoires in COVID-19. Some clones are missing from TCRdb's copy, which holds only in-frame ones; the method was immunoSEQ multiplex PCR. The profile covers some 150,000 clones, with 75% to 90% appearing a single time and about 2.5% taken by the ten largest. Sequencing was performed on peripheral blood. The source is a woman in her 70s with acute or convalescent COVID-19.

The chain uses TRBV5-1 and TRBJ2-1; 10 bases map to TRBD2. This CDR3 spans 16 amino acids. V was pared by 5 bases and J by 8 bases, with 13 bases of the junction left unmatched. Germline CDR1 and CDR2: SGHRS and YFSETQ. CDR3 bases: TGCGCCAGCAGAACCGGTCTAGCGGGGGTTTTGTATGAGCAGTTCTTC. This codes for CASRTGLAGVLYEQFF. The full variable domain, in which reference TRBV5-1 and TRBJ2-1 provide the parts outside the CDR3, is KAGVTQTPRYLIKTRGQQVTLSCSPISGHRSVSWYQQTPGQGLQFLFEYFSETQRNKGNFPGRFSGRQFSNSRSEMNVSTLELGDSALYLCASRTGLAGVLYEQFFGPGTRLTVL.

The table lists this clone with a count of one. The chain carries TRBV2 and TRBJ2-2; D possibly corresponds to TRBD2 (6 bases). V lost 2 bases and J lost 5, with 15 bases in between. The CDR3 contains 16 residues. Looked up from germline, CDR1 is SNHLY and CDR2 is FYNNEI. The CDR3 sequence: CASSERALGGTGELFF. CDR3 nucleotide sequence: TGTGCCAGCAGTGAACGCGCTCTTGGGGGGACCGGGGAGCTGTTTTTT. Full variable domain (missing parts from reference TRBV2 and TRBJ2-2): EPEVTQTPSHQVTQMGQEVILRCVPISNHLYFYWYRQILGQKVEFLVSFYNNEISEKSEIFDDQFSVERPDGSNFTLKIRSTKLEDSAMYFCASSERALGGTGELFFGEGSRLTVL.

This chain links TRBV27 with TRBJ2-2; TRBD2 might be the D (7 bases). CDR3 length: 18 amino acids. CDR1 MNHEY and CDR2 SMNVEV come from the germline V gene (reference sequence). Deletions cut 3 bases from V and 5 bases from J, with 22 bases between. CDR3 nucleotides: TGTGCCAGCAGTTTGTCGCTTGCTGGAGGGGGAGGGACCGGGGAGCTGTTTTTT. It encodes CASSLSLAGGGGTGELFF.

CDR3 loop: CASSTGQLHAIYF. In nucleotides, the CDR3 is TGTGCCAGCAGCACGGGACAGTTACACGCCATATATTTT. The genes are TRBV5-6 and TRBJ1-3; 7 bases are shared with TRBD1. The J segment lost 11 bases and the V segment lost 4 bases, leaving 9 bases of the junction unmatched. The CDR3 sequence is 13 residues long. Germline-derived CDR1 and CDR2 are SGHDT and YYEEEE. Complete variable domain (other parts from reference TRBV5-6 and TRBJ1-3): DAGVTQSPTHLIKTRGQQVTLRCSPKSGHDTVSWYQQALGQGPQFIFQYYEEEERQRGNFPDRFSGHQFPNYSSELNVNALLLGDSALYLCASSTGQLHAIYFGEGSWLTVV.

The genes are TRBV9 and TRBJ1-3; maybe TRBD1 (6 bases). V was clipped by 2 bases and J by 0 bases, with 9 bases between them. The CDR3 is made up of 15 amino acids. Germline assignment: CDR1 SGDLS and CDR2 YYNGEE. The CDR3 reads CASSVAGDSGNTIYF. The CDR3 DNA reads TGTGCCAGCAGCGTCGCAGGGGACTCTGGAAACACCATATATTTT.

This clone was counted between two and nine times. The chain uses TRBV2 and TRBJ1-6; 7 bases are shared with TRBD1. This CDR3 is 14 amino acids long. Germline-derived CDR1 and CDR2 are SNHLY and FYNNEI. V lost 8 bases and J lost 7; bases outside the gene matches: 8. The CDR3: CASRTGDSNSPLHF. For the CDR3, the DNA is TGTGCCAGCCGGACAGGAGACTCCAATTCACCCCTCCACTTT.

J is TRBJ2-1 and V is TRBV29-1; 12 positions match TRBD2. V lost 3 bases and J lost 0; bases outside the gene matches: 9. The germline V gene has CDR1 SQVTM and CDR2 ANQGSEA. This CDR3 has 18 amino acids. CDR3 DNA sequence: TGCAGCGTTGATATTCGGACTAGCGGGGTCTTCTCCTACAATGAGCAGTTCTTC. Translated: CSVDIRTSGVFSYNEQFF.

V is TRBV19 and J is TRBJ1-1, with D unresolved. This CDR3 is 16 amino acids long. V shed 1 base and J shed 1 base, with 13 bases lying between them. Germline V lookup: CDR1 LNHDA, CDR2 SQIVND (reference sequence). This CDR3 is CASSIGVRDANTEAFF. Written as DNA, the CDR3 is TGTGCCAGTAGTATAGGGGTTCGGGATGCGAACACTGAAGCTTTCTTT.

This sequence joins TRBV11-2 and TRBJ1-5; the D gene is possibly TRBD1 (6 bases). V was clipped by 3 bases and J by 4 bases, with 7 bases between them. This CDR3 contains 13 residues. Germline V CDR1 and CDR2: SGHAT, FQNNGV. The CDR3 DNA is TGTGCCAGCAGCTTCCAGGGGAATCAGCCCCAGCATTTT. Translating gives CASSFQGNQPQHF.

This clone was counted between two and nine times. This chain links TRBV11-2 with TRBJ1-1, with TRBD1 as a possible D gene (6 bases). Germline V gene lookup returns CDR1 SGHAT and CDR2 FQNNGV. This CDR3 is 15 amino acids long. V shed 6 bases and J shed 2 bases, with 16 bases lying between them. The DNA of the CDR3 is TGTGCCAGCAGGAAAGCAGGGGACCCCAACACTGAAGCTTTCTTT. This gives the protein CASRKAGDPNTEAFF.

The chain recombines TRBV30 with TRBJ1-4; D is unresolved. With 0 bases removed from V and 10 bases from J, the gap between germline ends came to 12 bases. Germline V gene data show CDR1 as GTSNPN and CDR2 as SVGIG (reference sequence). This CDR3 has 13 residues. CDR3 loop: CAWSVLGSGKLFF. Written as DNA, the CDR3 is TGTGCCTGGAGTGTACTGGGCAGTGGAAAACTGTTTTTT. Full variable domain (missing parts from reference TRBV30 and TRBJ1-4): SQTIHQWPATLVQPVGSPLSLECTVEGTSNPNLYWYRQAAGRGLQLLFYSVGIGQISSEVPQNLSASRPQDRQFILSSKKLLLSDSGFYLCAWSVLGSGKLFFGSGTQLSVL.

This clone has a handful of counts. The chain has TRBV19 and TRBJ1-2, with 7 bases aligning to TRBD1. Per the germline V gene, CDR1 is LNHDA and CDR2 is SQIVND (reference sequence). V was pared by 9 bases and J by 5 bases, with 6 bases of the junction left unmatched. This CDR3 region has 12 residues. CDR3 nucleotide sequence: TGTGCCAGCCAACAGGACAGGTATGGCTACACCTTC. This gives the protein CASQQDRYGYTF.

This clone came up once. The rearrangement links TRBV15 to TRBJ2-2, with 10 bases lining up with TRBD2. After removal of 3 bases from V and 0 bases from J, the junction contained 4 bases not matched to a gene. The CDR3 is 17 amino acids. CDR1 LNHNV and CDR2 YYDKDF come from the germline V gene (reference sequence). For the CDR3, the DNA is TGTGCCACCAGCAGGAGCGGGGGGGCCGCGAACACCGGGGAGCTGTTTTTT. Translation: CATSRSGGAANTGELFF.

In this sample, this clone turned up a few times. Written as DNA, the CDR3 is TGTGCCACCAGCACTGGAAAGGGGAACTCTGGAAACACCATATATTTT. It encodes CATSTGKGNSGNTIYF. The chain combines TRBV15 with TRBJ1-3, with D maybe TRBD1 (5 bases). Germline CDR1 and CDR2: LNHNV and YYDKDF (reference sequence). This CDR3 is 16 amino acids long. The V end was cut by 4 bases, the J end by 0 bases, with 13 bases between.

V and J are TRBV7-9 and TRBJ1-4; D perhaps matches TRBD1 (5 bases). The CDR3 runs to 15 residues. Germline V gene sequence: CDR1 SEHNR, CDR2 FQNEAQ (reference sequence). Trimming took 5 bases from V and 10 from J, leaving 20 bases between them. The DNA for the CDR3 is TGTGCCAGCAGCCACCAGACAGACTCCTTAGGAAAACTGTTTTTT. This codes for CASSHQTDSLGKLFF.

This clone has ten or more counts. The chain links TRBV7-9 to TRBJ2-5; 7 bases fit TRBD1. The CDR3 covers 15 residues. Germline CDR1 is SEHNR and CDR2 is FQNEAQ (reference sequence). V was pared by 5 bases and J by 6 bases, with 12 bases of the junction left unmatched. The CDR3 sequence is CASSTRRDSGQTQYF. The CDR3 region has the DNA TGTGCCAGCAGCACACGCCGGGACAGTGGGCAGACCCAGTACTTC.

The chain uses TRBV15 and TRBJ2-5, with D possibly being TRBD2 (5 bases). The CDR3 loop spans 14 amino acids. Looked up from germline, CDR1 is LNHNV and CDR2 is YYDKDF (reference sequence). Trimming removed 8 bases from V and 4 bases from J, with 17 bases in between. The CDR3 region is CATRNNGRGETQYF. For the CDR3, the DNA is TGTGCCACCCGGAATAATGGACGGGGAGAGACCCAGTACTTC.

This clone has a single count. The CDR3 spells CASSLTSGGAGELFF. CDR3 DNA sequence: TGCGCCAGCAGCCTGACTAGCGGGGGGGCCGGGGAGCTGTTTTTT. This chain links TRBV5-1 with TRBJ2-2; 14 positions match TRBD2. Germline V lookup: CDR1 SGHRS, CDR2 YFSETQ. J lost 6 bases, V lost 4 bases, and 2 bases had no gene match. The CDR3 is made up of 15 amino acids.